This T cell receptor beta chain was recovered during a study of T cell clones after liver transplantation. Background on the study: Tolerant meant at least one year fully off immunosuppression without liver enzymes above twice normal.

The trim removed 4 bases at V and 5 bases at J, leaving 11 bases unmatched. The germline V gene encodes CDR1 MNHNS and CDR2 SASEGT. CDR3 length equals 16 residues. Clones were sequenced by immunoSEQ multiplex PCR, and TCRdb holds only the in-frame ones, with some missing. The sample consists of tens of thousands of clones, over 80% of them appearing once. V gene TRBV6-1 combines with J gene TRBJ1-2; 9 bases are a match to TRBD1. The input for sequencing was CD4+ T cells from blood, taken 46 months after liver transplant. The TCR originated in a human patient who received a liver transplant. Part of the T cells may come from the graft donor. CDR3 sequence: CASSGSAGTGLYGYTF. In DNA, the CDR3 is TGTGCCAGCAGTGGATCGGCAGGGACAGGGCTGTATGGCTACACCTTC.